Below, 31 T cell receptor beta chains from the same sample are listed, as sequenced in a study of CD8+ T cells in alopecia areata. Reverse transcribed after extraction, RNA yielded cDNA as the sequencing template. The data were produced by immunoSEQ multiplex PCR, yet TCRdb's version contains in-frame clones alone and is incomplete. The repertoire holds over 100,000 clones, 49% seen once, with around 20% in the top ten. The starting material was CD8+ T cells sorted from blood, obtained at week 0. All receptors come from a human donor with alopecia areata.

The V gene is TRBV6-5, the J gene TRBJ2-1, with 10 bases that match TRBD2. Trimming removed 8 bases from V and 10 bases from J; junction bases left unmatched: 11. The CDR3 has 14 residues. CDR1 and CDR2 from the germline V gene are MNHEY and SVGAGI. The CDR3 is CASCPVAGGPEQFF. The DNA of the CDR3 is TGTGCCAGCTGCCCGGTAGCGGGGGGTCCAGAGCAGTTCTTC.

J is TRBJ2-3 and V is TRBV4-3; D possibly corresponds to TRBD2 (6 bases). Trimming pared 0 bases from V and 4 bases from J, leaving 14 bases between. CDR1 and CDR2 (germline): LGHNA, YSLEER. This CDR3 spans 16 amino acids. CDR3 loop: CASSQDFGGGADTQYF. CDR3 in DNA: TGCGCCAGCAGCCAAGATTTCGGGGGTGGGGCAGATACGCAGTATTTT.

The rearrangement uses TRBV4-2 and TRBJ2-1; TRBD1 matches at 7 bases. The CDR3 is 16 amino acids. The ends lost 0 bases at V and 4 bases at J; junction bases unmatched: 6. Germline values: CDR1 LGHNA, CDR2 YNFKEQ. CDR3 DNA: TGTGCCAGCAGCCAAGATCGCCGGGACAGATACAATGAGCAGTTCTTC. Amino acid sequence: CASSQDRRDRYNEQFF.

The CDR3: CASSFASSNQPQHF. CDR3 DNA sequence: TGTGCCAGCAGTTTTGCCTCGAGCAATCAGCCCCAGCATTTT. The V call is TRBV28, the J call TRBJ1-5; D unresolved. The CDR3 loop spans 14 amino acids. The V end lost 3 bases, the J end lost 1 base, and 7 bases lay between the germline ends. Germline CDR1 and CDR2: MDHEN and SYDVKM. The full variable domain, with the rest looked up from reference TRBV28 and TRBJ1-5, is DVKVTQSSRYLVKRTGEKVFLECVQDMDHENMFWYRQDPGLGLRLIYFSYDVKMKEKGDIPEGYSVSREKKERFSLILESASTNQTSMYLCASSFASSNQPQHFGDGTRLSIL.

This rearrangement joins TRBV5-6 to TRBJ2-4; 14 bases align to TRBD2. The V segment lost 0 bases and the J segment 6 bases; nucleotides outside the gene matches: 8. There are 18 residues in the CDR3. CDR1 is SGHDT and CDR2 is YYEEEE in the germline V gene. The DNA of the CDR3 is TGTGCCAGCAGCTTGGGATGGACTAGCGGGGGGCCCGGAAACATTCAGTACTTC. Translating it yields CASSLGWTSGGPGNIQYF.

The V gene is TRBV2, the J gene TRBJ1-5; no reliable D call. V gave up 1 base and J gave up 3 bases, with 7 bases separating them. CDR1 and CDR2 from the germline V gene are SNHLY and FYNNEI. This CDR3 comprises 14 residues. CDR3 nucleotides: TGTGCCAGCAGTGAAGAGGTGAACAATCAGCCCCAGCATTTT. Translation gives CASSEEVNNQPQHF.

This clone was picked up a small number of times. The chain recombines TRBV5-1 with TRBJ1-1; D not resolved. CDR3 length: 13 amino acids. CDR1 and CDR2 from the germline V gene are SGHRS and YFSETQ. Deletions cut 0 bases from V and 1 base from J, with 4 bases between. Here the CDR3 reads CASSLAENTEAFF. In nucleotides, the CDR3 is TGCGCCAGCAGCTTGGCTGAGAACACTGAAGCTTTCTTT. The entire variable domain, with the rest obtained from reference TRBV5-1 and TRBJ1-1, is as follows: KAGVTQTPRYLIKTRGQQVTLSCSPISGHRSVSWYQQTPGQGLQFLFEYFSETQRNKGNFPGRFSGRQFSNSRSEMNVSTLELGDSALYLCASSLAENTEAFFGQGTRLTVV.

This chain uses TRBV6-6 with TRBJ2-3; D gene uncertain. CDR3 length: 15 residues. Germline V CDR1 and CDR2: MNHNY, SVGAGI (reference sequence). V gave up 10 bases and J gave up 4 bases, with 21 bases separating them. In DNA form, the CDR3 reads TGTGCCACAGCTCAAGGCCCAGCCGTCCCAGATACGCAGTATTTT. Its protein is CATAQGPAVPDTQYF.

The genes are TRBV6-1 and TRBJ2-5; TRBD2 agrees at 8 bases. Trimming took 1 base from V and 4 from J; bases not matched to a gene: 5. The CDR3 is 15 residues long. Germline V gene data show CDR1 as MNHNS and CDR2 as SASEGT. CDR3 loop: CASSEGDGGAETQYF. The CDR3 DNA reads TGTGCCAGCAGTGAAGGGGACGGGGGGGCAGAGACCCAGTACTTC.

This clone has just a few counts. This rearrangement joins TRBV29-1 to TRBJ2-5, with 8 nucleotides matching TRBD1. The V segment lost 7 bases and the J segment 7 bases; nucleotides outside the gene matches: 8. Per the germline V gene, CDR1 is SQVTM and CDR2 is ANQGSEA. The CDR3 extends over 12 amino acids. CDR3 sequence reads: CSGDRGVGTQYF. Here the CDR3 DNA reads TGCAGCGGAGACAGGGGAGTGGGGACCCAGTACTTC.

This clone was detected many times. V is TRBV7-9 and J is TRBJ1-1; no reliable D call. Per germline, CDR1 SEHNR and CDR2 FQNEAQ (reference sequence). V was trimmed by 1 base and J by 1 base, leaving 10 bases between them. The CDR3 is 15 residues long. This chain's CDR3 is CASSLGLTQNTEAFF. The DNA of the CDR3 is TGTGCCAGCAGCTTAGGACTCACCCAGAACACTGAAGCTTTCTTT.

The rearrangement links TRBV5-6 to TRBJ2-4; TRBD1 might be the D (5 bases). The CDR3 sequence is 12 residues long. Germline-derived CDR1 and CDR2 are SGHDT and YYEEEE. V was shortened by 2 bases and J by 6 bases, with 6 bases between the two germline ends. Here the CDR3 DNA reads TGTGCCAGCAGCTTCCAGGGAAACATTCAGTACTTC. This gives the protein CASSFQGNIQYF.

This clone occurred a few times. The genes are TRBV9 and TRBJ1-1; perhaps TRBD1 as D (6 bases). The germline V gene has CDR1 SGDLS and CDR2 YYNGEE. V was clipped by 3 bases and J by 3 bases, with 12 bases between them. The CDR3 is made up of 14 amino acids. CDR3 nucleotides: TGTGCCAGCAGCGCAACAGGGCAGTACACTGAAGCTTTCTTT. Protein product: CASSATGQYTEAFF.

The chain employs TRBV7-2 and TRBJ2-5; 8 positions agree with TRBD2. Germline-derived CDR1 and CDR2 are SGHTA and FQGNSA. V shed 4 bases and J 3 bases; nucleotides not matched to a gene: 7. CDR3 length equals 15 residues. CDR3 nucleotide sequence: TGTGCCAGCAGCTCCGTAGGGACTAGTGAAGAGACCCAGTACTTC. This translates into CASSSVGTSEETQYF.

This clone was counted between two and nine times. The CDR3, as DNA: TGTGCCTGGAACCCCGCCTTAAGCTACACCTTC. Its protein is CAWNPALSYTF. The chain uses TRBV30 and TRBJ1-2; D gene unclear. Trimming left V 4 bases short and J 9 bases short, with 12 bases between. The CDR3 loop spans 11 amino acids. Germline V gives CDR1 GTSNPN, CDR2 SVGIG (reference sequence).

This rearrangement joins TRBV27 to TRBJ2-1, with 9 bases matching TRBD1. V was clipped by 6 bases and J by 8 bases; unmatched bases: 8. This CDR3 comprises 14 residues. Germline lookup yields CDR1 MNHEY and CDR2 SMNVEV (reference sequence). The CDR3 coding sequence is TGTGCCAGCAGGATACAGGGGGCTTCGGATGAGCAGTTCTTC. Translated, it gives CASRIQGASDEQFF.

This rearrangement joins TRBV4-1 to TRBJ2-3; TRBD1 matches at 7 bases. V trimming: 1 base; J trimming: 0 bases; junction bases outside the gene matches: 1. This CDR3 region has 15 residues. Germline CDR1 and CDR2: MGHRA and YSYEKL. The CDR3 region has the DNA TGCGCCAGCAGCCAAGCACAGGGGAGCACAGATACGCAGTATTTT. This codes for CASSQAQGSTDTQYF.

CDR3 sequence: CASSLEDREAFF. The CDR3 DNA sequence: TGTGCCAGCAGCTTAGAGGACAGAGAAGCTTTCTTT. This chain uses TRBV7-9 with TRBJ1-1, with D maybe TRBD1 (6 bases). The germline V and J ends were trimmed by 1 base and 8 bases, with 8 bases remaining between them. The CDR3 sequence is 12 residues long. Germline V gives CDR1 SEHNR, CDR2 FQNEAQ (reference sequence).

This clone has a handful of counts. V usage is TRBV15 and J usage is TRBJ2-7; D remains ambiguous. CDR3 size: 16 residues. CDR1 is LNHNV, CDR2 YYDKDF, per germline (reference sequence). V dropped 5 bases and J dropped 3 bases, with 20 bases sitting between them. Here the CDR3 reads CATSHLYSKGVYEQYF. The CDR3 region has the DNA TGTGCCACCAGCCATTTATATTCAAAAGGCGTCTACGAGCAGTACTTC.

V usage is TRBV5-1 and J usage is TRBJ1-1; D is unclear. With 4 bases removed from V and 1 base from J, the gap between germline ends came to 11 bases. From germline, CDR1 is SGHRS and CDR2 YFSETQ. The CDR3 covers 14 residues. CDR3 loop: CASSLVTPNTEAFF. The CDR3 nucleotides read TGCGCCAGCAGCCTAGTTACACCGAACACTGAAGCTTTCTTT. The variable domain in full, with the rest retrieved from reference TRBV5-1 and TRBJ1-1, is KAGVTQTPRYLIKTRGQQVTLSCSPISGHRSVSWYQQTPGQGLQFLFEYFSETQRNKGNFPGRFSGRQFSNSRSEMNVSTLELGDSALYLCASSLVTPNTEAFFGQGTRLTVV.

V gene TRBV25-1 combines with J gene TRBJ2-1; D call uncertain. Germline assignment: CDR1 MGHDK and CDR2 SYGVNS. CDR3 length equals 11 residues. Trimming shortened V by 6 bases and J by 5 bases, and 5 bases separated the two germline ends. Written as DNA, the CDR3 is TGTGCCAGCAGCCCTGACAATGAGCAGTTCTTC. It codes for CASSPDNEQFF.

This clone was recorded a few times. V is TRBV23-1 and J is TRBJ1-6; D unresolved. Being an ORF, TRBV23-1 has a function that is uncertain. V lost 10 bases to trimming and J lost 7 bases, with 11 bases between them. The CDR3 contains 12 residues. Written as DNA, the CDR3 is TGCGCCATACAATGGCCCAATTCACCCCTCCACTTT. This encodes CAIQWPNSPLHF.

CDR3 sequence (DNA): TGTGCCAGCAGCTTTCAAGCGCCTCAAGAGACCCAGTACTTC. It yields the protein CASSFQAPQETQYF. The chain has TRBV7-9 and TRBJ2-5; D uncertain. The CDR3 is 14 residues long. Per the germline V gene, CDR1 is SEHNR and CDR2 is FQNEAQ (reference sequence). The V end was cut by 3 bases, the J end by 2 bases, with 10 bases between. Full variable domain (remainder filled in from reference TRBV7-9 and TRBJ2-5): DTGVSQNPRHKITKRGQNVTFRCDPISEHNRLYWYRQTLGQGPEFLTYFQNEAQLEKSRLLSDRFSAERPKGSFSTLEIQRTEQGDSAMYLCASSFQAPQETQYFGPGTRLLVL.

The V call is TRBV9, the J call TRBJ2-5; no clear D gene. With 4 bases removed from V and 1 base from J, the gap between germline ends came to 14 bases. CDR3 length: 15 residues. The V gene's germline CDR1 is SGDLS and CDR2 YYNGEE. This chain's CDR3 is CASSPRSGAQETQYF. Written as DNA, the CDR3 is TGTGCCAGCAGCCCCCGGAGTGGCGCCCAAGAGACCCAGTACTTC.

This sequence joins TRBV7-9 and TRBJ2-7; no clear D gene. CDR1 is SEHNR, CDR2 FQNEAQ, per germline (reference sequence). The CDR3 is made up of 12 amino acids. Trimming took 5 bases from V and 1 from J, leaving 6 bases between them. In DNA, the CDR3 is TGTGCCAGCAGCCCGGAATCCTACGAGCAGTACTTC. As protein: CASSPESYEQYF.

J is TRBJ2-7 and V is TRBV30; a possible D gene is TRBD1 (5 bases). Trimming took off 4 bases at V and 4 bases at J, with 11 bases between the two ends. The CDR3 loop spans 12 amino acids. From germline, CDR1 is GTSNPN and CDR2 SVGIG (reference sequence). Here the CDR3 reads CAWTPRGYEQYF. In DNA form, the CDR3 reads TGTGCCTGGACCCCTAGGGGTTACGAGCAGTACTTC.

The CDR3 protein is CASSEGHFQQETQYF. CDR3 nucleotide sequence: TGTGCCAGCAGTGAAGGACACTTCCAACAAGAGACCCAGTACTTC. The rearrangement uses TRBV2 and TRBJ2-5; D is unclear. The CDR3 extends over 15 amino acids. Trimming removed 1 base from V and 2 bases from J, with 11 bases in between. Looked up from germline, CDR1 is SNHLY and CDR2 is FYNNEI.

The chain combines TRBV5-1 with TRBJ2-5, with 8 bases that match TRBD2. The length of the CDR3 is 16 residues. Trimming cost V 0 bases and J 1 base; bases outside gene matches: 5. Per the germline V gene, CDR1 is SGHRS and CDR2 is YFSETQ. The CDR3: CASSLASGLFQETQYF. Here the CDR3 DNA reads TGCGCCAGCAGCTTGGCTAGCGGGTTATTCCAAGAGACCCAGTACTTC.

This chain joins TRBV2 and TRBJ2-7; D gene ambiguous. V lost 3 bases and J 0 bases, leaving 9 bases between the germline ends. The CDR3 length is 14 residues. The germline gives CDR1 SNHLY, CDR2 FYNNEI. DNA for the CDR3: TGTGCCAGCAGTGACGCCGTGAGCTCCTACGAGCAGTACTTC. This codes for CASSDAVSSYEQYF.

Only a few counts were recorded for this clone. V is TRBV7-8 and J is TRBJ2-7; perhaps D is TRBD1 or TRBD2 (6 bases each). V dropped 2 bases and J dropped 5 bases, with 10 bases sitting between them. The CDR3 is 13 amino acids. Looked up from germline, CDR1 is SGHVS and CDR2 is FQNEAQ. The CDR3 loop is CASSLYGGHEQYF. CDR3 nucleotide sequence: TGTGCCAGCAGCTTATACGGGGGCCACGAGCAGTACTTC.

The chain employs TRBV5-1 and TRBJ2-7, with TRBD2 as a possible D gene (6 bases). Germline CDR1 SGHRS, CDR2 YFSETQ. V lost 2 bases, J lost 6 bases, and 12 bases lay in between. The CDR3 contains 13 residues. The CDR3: CASSFDRGGEQYF. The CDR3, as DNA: TGCGCCAGCAGCTTCGACCGGGGAGGCGAGCAGTACTTC.